This T cell receptor beta chain stems from a study of T cell changes during pregnancy in multiple sclerosis. The assay was immunoSEQ multiplex PCR, and TCRdb's table has in-frame clones only and misses some. Counted here are tens of thousands of clones, around nine tenths occurring once; the ten biggest clones make up 0.5% to 0.85%. The clonotype originates from a female donor in good health, enrolled as a control in a pregnancy study. The sample in question was CD4+ T cells from peripheral blood mononuclear cells, obtained in the second trimester of pregnancy.

The CDR3 loop is CASMWQGLYEQYF. The CDR3 DNA sequence: TGTGCCAGTATGTGGCAGGGTCTCTACGAGCAGTACTTC. The rearrangement links TRBV19 to TRBJ2-7; D is perhaps TRBD1 (5 bases). Trimming cost V 7 bases and J 3 bases, with 13 bases left between them. This CDR3 is 13 amino acids long. CDR1 and CDR2 (germline): LNHDA, SQIVND (reference sequence).